The 5 T cell receptor beta chains in this list originate from one sample, sequenced in a study of blood T cell repertoires in COVID-19. Using immunoSEQ multiplex PCR, the repertoire was profiled, and TCRdb retains in-frame clones only, with some absent. The table shows about 140,000 clones, with less than 80% occurring only once. Material: peripheral blood. The receptors shown here come from a man in his sixties with acute or convalescent COVID-19.

This rearrangement joins TRBV27 to TRBJ1-6; D is undetermined. Germline V CDR1 and CDR2: MNHEY, SMNVEV (reference sequence). CDR3 size: 17 residues. Trimming removed 2 bases at V and 0 bases at J, with 11 bases between. The CDR3 is CASSLATSSSYNSPLHF. DNA of the CDR3: TGTGCCAGCAGTTTAGCAACCTCGAGCTCCTATAATTCACCCCTCCACTTT.

The chain links TRBV15 to TRBJ2-7; 8 bases align to TRBD1. CDR3 length equals 17 residues. Germline CDR1 reads LNHNV; CDR2 reads YYDKDF (reference sequence). The trim removed 5 bases at V and 2 bases at J, leaving 14 bases unmatched. The CDR3 bases are TGTGCCACCAGCCCCCTTAGAGGGGACAGGTCACCCTACGAGCAGTACTTC. Protein product: CATSPLRGDRSPYEQYF. Combining the CDR3 with reference TRBV15 and TRBJ2-7 gives the whole variable domain DAMVIQNPRYQVTQFGKPVTLSCSQTLNHNVMYWYQQKSSQAPKLLFHYYDKDFNNEADTPDNFQSRRPNTSFCFLDIRSPGLGDTAMYLCATSPLRGDRSPYEQYFGPGTRLTVT.

Regarding this clone: The sample holds other DNA sequences that translate to the same CDR3. The genes are TRBV28 and TRBJ1-1; no clear D gene. Germline values: CDR1 MDHEN, CDR2 SYDVKM. Deletions cut 6 bases from V and 4 bases from J, with 15 bases between. The CDR3 has 14 amino acids. CDR3 DNA sequence: TGTGCCAGCAGCCGGGGAGGACTTGCCACTGAAGCTTTCTTT. This translates into CASSRGGLATEAFF. The full variable domain, in which reference TRBV28 and TRBJ1-1 provide the parts outside the CDR3, is DVKVTQSSRYLVKRTGEKVFLECVQDMDHENMFWYRQDPGLGLRLIYFSYDVKMKEKGDIPEGYSVSREKKERFSLILESASTNQTSMYLCASSRGGLATEAFFGQGTRLTVV.

This clone was counted a single time. V is TRBV30 and J is TRBJ1-6; maybe TRBD1 (5 bases). CDR3 length equals 14 residues. The V end was cut by 4 bases, the J end by 6 bases, with 13 bases between. Germline V gene sequence: CDR1 GTSNPN, CDR2 SVGIG (reference sequence). The CDR3 region is CAWIPGRFNSPLHF. The CDR3 bases are TGTGCCTGGATTCCAGGGAGGTTTAATTCACCCCTCCACTTT.

The chain recombines TRBV6-5 with TRBJ1-1, with D possibly TRBD1 on 5 matching bases. The CDR3 contains 12 residues. Trimming left V 0 bases short and J 10 bases short, with 9 bases between. Germline V gene lookup returns CDR1 MNHEY and CDR2 SVGAGI. CDR3 DNA: TGTGCCAGCAGTTACTCGCGGGACCCAGCTTTCTTT. As protein: CASSYSRDPAFF.